A selection of T cell receptor beta chains follows, all from one sample in a study of PD-1 blockade in classical Hodgkin lymphoma. Using immunoSEQ multiplex PCR, the repertoire was profiled, and TCRdb retains in-frame clones only, with some absent. The sample carries 80,000 to 100,000 clones, about four fifths recorded once. The sequences come from peripheral blood mononuclear cells (PBMCs), collected before the second cycle of nivolumab. The receptors originated from a human donor with classical Hodgkin lymphoma. Each CDR3 is given without its conserved first and last residue. Some rows have no size entry. The others give once, few or many, or a class for an expanded clone.

abundance | j_gene | v_gene | CDR3aa
few | TRBJ1-3 | TRBV6-1 | ASRASSGNTIY
once | TRBJ2-1 | TRBV5-1 | ASSLALDRSYNEQF
once | TRBJ2-5 | TRBV6-5 | ASSYSAGTEETQY
many | TRBJ1-1 | TRBV9 | ASSVGQGGTEAF
medium-sized | TRBJ1-3 | TRBV9 | ASSAGSGNTIY
few | TRBJ2-1 | TRBV11-2 | ASSLDSSEQF
. | TRBJ1-1 | TRBV7-9 | ASSFGGRGNTEAF
. | TRBJ2-3 | TRBV20-1 | SAGGVDTQY
. | TRBJ2-7 | TRBV27 | ASSFGQY
. | TRBJ1-1 | TRBV30 | AWSHGLSNTEAF
once | TRBJ1-1 | TRBV6-4 | ASSSVVWDTEAF
. | TRBJ2-5 | TRBV9 | ASSFTGRTETQY
. | TRBJ2-2 | TRBV6-5 | ASSYNTGELF
few | TRBJ1-2 | TRBV10-3 | AISPDGYYGYT
. | TRBJ2-1 | TRBV5-5 | ASDSRQSFQHNEQF
. | TRBJ2-1 | TRBV2 | ASRGRLSGGSDEQF
once | TRBJ1-4 | TRBV18 | ASSPSVNEKLF
. | TRBJ2-1 | TRBV2 | ASSSTSGSRNEQF
. | TRBJ2-6 | TRBV6-5 | ASTTFSSGANVLT
few | TRBJ2-1 | TRBV7-9 | ASSPSGRAYNEQF
. | TRBJ1-2 | TRBV2 | ASSANRGGGYT
. | TRBJ2-2 | TRBV4-1 | ASSLSRGDTGELF
. | TRBJ2-2 | TRBV11-1 | ASSTSGTSISGELF
. | TRBJ2-7 | TRBV28 | ASSPPGTRANEQY
few | TRBJ2-7 | TRBV14 | ASSLTHSGSPPYEQY
. | TRBJ2-3 | TRBV19 | ASIPPGGTDTQY
. | TRBJ2-5 | TRBV27 | ASRPRSGSGETQY
many | TRBJ1-1 | TRBV19 | ASRARRGATEAF
. | TRBJ2-3 | TRBV13 | ASSFTDTQY
. | TRBJ2-7 | TRBV7-2 | ASSLNWDRVYEQY
. | TRBJ1-1 | TRBV5-1 | ASMEDRDTEAF
. | TRBJ2-2 | TRBV27 | ASNPRTSGTGELF
. | TRBJ2-3 | TRBV5-6 | ASSLGLVSGSKTDTQY
. | TRBJ2-1 | TRBV2 | ASGGARNEQF
. | TRBJ2-7 | TRBV29-1 | SVAPYLQAHSYEQY
. | TRBJ2-1 | TRBV7-9 | ASSFTDFGIGEQF
. | TRBJ2-5 | TRBV5-4 | ASSSRGGGETQY
. | TRBJ2-1 | TRBV7-6 | ASSSQTGVPYNEQF
. | TRBJ2-5 | TRBV28 | ASRVSIGETQY
. | TRBJ2-2 | TRBV5-1 | ASSPQLTGELF
. | TRBJ1-1 | TRBV19 | ASGPGVGAF
. | TRBJ1-2 | TRBV28 | ASSRTGLNYGYT